These T cell receptor beta chains were read from a single sample in a study of blood T cell repertoires in COVID-19. TCRdb keeps only in-frame clones here, not all; method: immunoSEQ multiplex PCR. The sample has some 89,000 clones, about nine tenths seen once. The sample taken for sequencing was peripheral blood. These receptors were obtained from a man aged 60 to 69 with acute or convalescent COVID-19. CDR3s include the opening cysteine and the closing phenylalanine or tryptophan. D genes are given only for firm matches. Where a row states a size, it is once, few, many or the class of an expanded clone; other rows omit it.

J gene | clone size | V gene | D gene | CDR3 protein | CDR3 DNA
TRBJ1-2 | NA | TRBV5-1 | TRBD1 | CASSLRQGNGYTF | TGCGCCAGCAGCTTACGACAGGGCAATGGCTACACCTTC
TRBJ1-6 | NA | TRBV7-6 | NA | CASSLAGGVNSPLHF | TGTGCCAGCAGCTTAGCGGGAGGGGTAAATTCACCCCTCCACTTT
TRBJ1-1 | NA | TRBV10-3 | NA | CAALRGEKDTEAFF | TGTGCCGCCCTTAGAGGAGAAAAAGACACTGAAGCTTTCTTT
TRBJ1-2 | NA | TRBV29-1 | TRBD1 | CSVGGDRGLTNYGYTF | TGCAGCGTTGGTGGTGACAGGGGCTTGACTAACTATGGCTACACCTTC
TRBJ2-3 | NA | TRBV23-1 | NA | CASSLRPRLYTDTQYF | TGCGCCAGCAGTCTTCGACCGAGACTATACACAGATACGCAGTATTTT
TRBJ1-3 | few | TRBV15 | NA | CATSILGGAVGNTIYF | TGTGCCACCAGCATCCTAGGGGGAGCGGTTGGAAACACCATATATTTT
TRBJ1-2 | NA | TRBV5-6 | TRBD1 | CASSPTGTGGKGYTF | TGTGCCAGCAGCCCAACCGGGACAGGGGGAAAGGGCTACACCTTC
TRBJ1-1 | once | TRBV10-1 | NA | CASSDTGGTEAFF | TGCGCCAGCAGTGACACCGGGGGCACTGAAGCTTTCTTT
TRBJ2-7 | NA | TRBV28 | NA | CASSLGGGYEQYF | TGTGCCAGCAGCTTAGGTGGGGGGTATGAGCAGTACTTC
TRBJ2-1 | NA | TRBV7-9 | TRBD1 | CASSLSGQGDNEQFF | TGTGCCAGCAGCTTATCGGGACAGGGTGACAATGAGCAGTTCTTC
TRBJ1-2 | NA | TRBV12-3/TRBV12-4 | NA | CASSLGAGYTF | TGTGCCAGCAGTTTAGGGGCGGGCTACACCTTC
TRBJ1-3 | NA | TRBV27 | NA | CASSKGGVSGNTIYF | TGTGCCAGCAGTAAGGGGGGGGTCTCTGGAAACACCATATATTTT
TRBJ1-1 | NA | TRBV10-2 | NA | CASSRTATEAFF | TGCGCCAGCAGTCGGACAGCTACTGAAGCTTTCTTT
TRBJ2-5 | NA | TRBV12-3/TRBV12-4 | NA | CASSPRQGLYF | TGTGCCAGCAGCCCCCGGCAGGGGCTATACTTC
TRBJ2-7 | NA | TRBV7-9 | NA | CASSPHQRGEQYF | TGTGCCAGCAGCCCACACCAGCGCGGCGAGCAGTACTTC
TRBJ1-5 | NA | TRBV28 | NA | CASTSPRRGKGPQHF | TGTGCCAGCACCTCCCCTCGCCGGGGGAAGGGGCCCCAGCATTTT
TRBJ1-2 | NA | TRBV20-1 | NA | CSASGEGGYTF | TGCAGTGCTAGCGGGGAGGGTGGCTACACCTTC
TRBJ1-5 | NA | TRBV7-8 | NA | CASSPSNQPQHF | TGTGCCAGCAGCCCCTCGAATCAGCCCCAGCATTTT
TRBJ2-5 | NA | TRBV10-3 | NA | CAISELVKETQYF | TGTGCCATCAGTGAACTAGTTAAAGAGACCCAGTACTTC
TRBJ1-1 | NA | TRBV7-2 | TRBD1 | CASNRDRIAEAFF | TGTGCCAGCAATCGGGACAGAATAGCTGAAGCTTTCTTT
TRBJ2-4 | NA | TRBV5-1 | NA | CASSPQLAKNIQYF | TGCGCCAGCAGTCCCCAACTAGCCAAAAACATTCAGTACTTC
TRBJ1-1 | NA | TRBV18 | TRBD1 | CASSPDRGNTEAFF | TGTGCCAGCTCACCGGACAGGGGGAACACTGAAGCTTTCTTT
TRBJ1-1 | NA | TRBV9 | NA | CASSVAQVNTEAFF | TGTGCCAGCAGCGTAGCCCAGGTGAACACTGAAGCTTTCTTT
TRBJ1-2 | NA | TRBV7-9 | TRBD1 | CASSFSRRDRGRRDGYTF | TGTGCCAGCAGCTTCTCGAGGCGGGACAGGGGGCGGCGAGACGGCTACACCTTC
TRBJ1-2 | NA | TRBV6-1 | NA | CASSDRLGDGYTF | TGTGCCAGCAGTGACAGGTTAGGCGATGGCTACACCTTC
TRBJ1-6 | NA | TRBV7-8 | TRBD1 | CASSRGQGAYNSPLHF | TGTGCCAGCAGCCGGGGACAGGGCGCCTATAATTCACCCCTCCACTTT
TRBJ1-2 | NA | TRBV9 | TRBD1 | CASSVGTGEVYGYTF | TGTGCCAGCAGCGTAGGAACAGGGGAAGTCTATGGCTACACCTTC
TRBJ1-3 | NA | TRBV7-9 | NA | CASSFSLGGLNF | TGTGCCAGCAGCTTCTCCCTTGGAGGGTTGAATTTT
TRBJ1-6 | few | TRBV6-5 | TRBD1 | CASTMTGGADSPLHF | TGTGCCAGCACTATGACAGGGGGCGCAGATTCACCCCTCCACTTT
TRBJ1-2 | once | TRBV7-8 | TRBD1 | CASSGRDRGHYGYTF | TGTGCCAGCAGCGGCCGGGACAGGGGACACTATGGCTACACCTTC
TRBJ1-2 | NA | TRBV3-1/TRBV3-2 | NA | CASSQGENYGYTF | TGTGCCAGCAGCCAAGGGGAGAACTATGGCTACACCTTC
TRBJ1-6 | NA | TRBV5-6 | TRBD1 | CASSLETGDYNSPLHF | TGTGCCAGCAGCTTAGAGACAGGGGACTATAATTCACCCCTCCACTTT
TRBJ1-1 | NA | TRBV29-1 | NA | CSVWTVGTEAFF | TGCAGCGTCTGGACAGTTGGGACTGAAGCTTTCTTT
TRBJ2-1 | NA | TRBV3-1/TRBV3-2 | NA | CASSQDSLTGNEQFF | TGTGCCAGCAGCCAAGACTCCCTTACGGGCAATGAGCAGTTCTTC
TRBJ1-5 | NA | TRBV6-5 | TRBD1 | CASSYNRGYQPQHF | TGTGCCAGCAGTTATAACAGGGGGTATCAGCCCCAGCATTTT
TRBJ1-5 | NA | TRBV7-2 | NA | CASSLRREGQPQHF | TGTGCCAGCAGCTTACGCAGGGAAGGCCAGCCCCAGCATTTT
TRBJ1-3 | NA | TRBV7-9 | NA | CASGKDRDPGNTIYF | TGTGCCAGCGGGAAGGACCGGGATCCTGGAAACACCATATATTTT
TRBJ2-7 | NA | TRBV12-3/TRBV12-4 | TRBD1 | CASSFRQGHEQYF | TGTGCCAGCAGTTTCCGACAGGGACACGAGCAGTACTTC
TRBJ1-4 | NA | TRBV6-6 | NA | CASSYSRRDNEKLFF | TGTGCCAGCAGTTACTCGAGGAGGGATAATGAAAAACTGTTTTTT
TRBJ1-1 | NA | TRBV15 | NA | CATSRDRSLSGLSTEAFF | TGTGCCACCAGCAGAGATCGAAGTTTGAGCGGCTTGAGCACTGAAGCTTTCTTT
TRBJ1-3 | NA | TRBV18 | NA | CASSPGHSSGNTIYF | TGTGCCAGCTCACCGGGACACAGCTCTGGAAACACCATATATTTT
TRBJ1-5 | NA | TRBV6-6 | NA | CASSTEDYSNQPQHF | TGTGCCAGCAGTACCGAGGACTATAGCAATCAGCCCCAGCATTTT
TRBJ1-6 | NA | TRBV6-5 | NA | CASSPRDNYNSPLHF | TGTGCCAGCAGTCCCCGGGACAACTATAATTCACCCCTCCACTTT
TRBJ1-2 | NA | TRBV6-2/TRBV6-3 | NA | CASSPLTGRRNYGYTF | TGTGCCAGCAGCCCTTTGACAGGACGAAGAAACTATGGCTACACCTTC
TRBJ1-1 | NA | TRBV5-1 | TRBD1 | CASSGRTGGLMNTEAFF | TGCGCCAGCAGCGGTAGGACAGGGGGCCTCATGAACACTGAAGCTTTCTTT
TRBJ2-1 | NA | TRBV6-2/TRBV6-3 | TRBD2 | CASSSPGGPYNEQFF | TGTGCCAGCAGTTCCCCGGGGGGGCCCTACAATGAGCAGTTCTTC
TRBJ1-5 | NA | TRBV15 | TRBD1 | CATSGRQGAGNQPQHF | TGTGCCACCAGCGGCCGACAGGGGGCTGGCAATCAGCCCCAGCATTTT
TRBJ1-5 | NA | TRBV4-1 | TRBD1 | CASSHLGQRKNQPQHF | TGCGCCAGCAGCCACCTGGGACAGAGGAAAAATCAGCCCCAGCATTTT
TRBJ1-6 | NA | TRBV27 | NA | CASRLLGTHSPLHF | TGTGCCAGCAGACTACTCGGGACACATTCACCCCTCCACTTT
TRBJ1-2 | NA | TRBV5-1 | NA | CASSPGQPKWANYGYTF | TGCGCCAGCAGCCCCGGACAGCCTAAGTGGGCTAACTATGGCTACACCTTC
TRBJ2-3 | NA | TRBV19 | NA | CASSARGDGADTQYF | TGTGCCAGTAGTGCACGGGGAGACGGGGCAGATACGCAGTATTTT
TRBJ1-2 | NA | TRBV27 | TRBD1 | CASSLSRTGRPYGYTF | TGTGCCAGCAGTTTATCCCGGACAGGGCGTCCCTATGGCTACACCTTC
TRBJ1-5 | NA | TRBV24-1 | NA | CATGRNRELNQPQHF | TGTGCCACCGGACGGAACAGGGAACTTAATCAGCCCCAGCATTTT
TRBJ1-3 | NA | TRBV11-2 | NA | CASSLGPGRGNTIYF | TGTGCCAGCAGCTTAGGGCCAGGGCGCGGAAACACCATATATTTT
TRBJ2-7 | NA | TRBV12-5 | TRBD1 | CASGPGQGNYEQYF | TGTGCTAGTGGCCCGGGACAGGGGAACTACGAGCAGTACTTC